This T cell receptor (beta chain) derives from a study of beta chain features in type 1 diabetes. Details on this clone: What it recognizes is unknown.

Whole-study results and caveats: TCRB CDR3s from Type 1 diabetes patients were moderately but significantly shorter in all four CD4+ subsets.

The V and J ends lost 4 bases and 1 base respectively, with 13 bases between them. The CDR3 is 15 residues long. The V gene's germline CDR1 is LGHNA and CDR2 YSLEER. Expressed TCRB transcripts were sequenced because the isolated RNA had all been reverse transcribed beforehand. Some clones are missing from TCRdb's copy, which holds only in-frame ones; the method was immunoSEQ multiplex PCR. This sample has 300,000 to 350,000 clones; 13% occur once, and the top ten carry roughly 0.015%. This TCR came from a woman younger than 35 with type 1 diabetes. The sequencing sample was made of naive CD4+ T cells from blood. The chain recombines TRBV4-3 with TRBJ1-2; tentative D call: TRBD1 (5 bases). The CDR3 region has the DNA TGCGCCAGCAGCCGTACCAAGACAGTTAACTATGGCTACACCTTC. It yields the protein CASSRTKTVNYGYTF.